A single sample gave rise to the 4 T cell receptor beta chains below, sequenced in a study of shared clonotypes between healthy human individuals. Repertoires were generated with immunoSEQ multiplex PCR, while TCRdb's copy carries only in-frame clones and drops some. The data hold 600,000 to 750,000 clones, with about two thirds observed a single time. Sequencing was performed on memory CD4+ T cells sorted from blood. Specified subset: CD45RA-negative fraction. These receptors were taken from a woman in her 30s in good health.

The genes are TRBV5-1 and TRBJ2-1; 10 positions match TRBD2. Per the germline V gene, CDR1 is SGHRS and CDR2 is YFSETQ. V lost 4 bases, J lost 3 bases, and 7 bases stayed unmatched. This CDR3 spans 16 amino acids. The chain's CDR3 is CASSPPRTSGYNEQFF. CDR3 coding DNA: TGCGCCAGCAGCCCCCCTAGGACTAGCGGCTACAATGAGCAGTTCTTC.

The chain links TRBV19 to TRBJ2-2, with D possibly matching TRBD1 (6 bases). The CDR3 contains 15 residues. The germline V and J ends were trimmed by 5 bases and 4 bases, with 14 bases remaining between them. Germline CDR1 LNHDA, CDR2 SQIVND (reference sequence). The CDR3 protein is CASSLGTGTTGELFF. CDR3 sequence (DNA): TGTGCCAGTAGTCTTGGAACAGGGACCACCGGGGAGCTGTTTTTT.

This sequence joins TRBV2 and TRBJ1-2; 7 bases are shared with TRBD1. CDR1 and CDR2 from the germline V gene are SNHLY and FYNNEI. CDR3 length: 14 amino acids. J gave up 4 bases and V 7 bases, and 9 bases lay outside the gene matches. The CDR3 DNA reads TGTGCCAGCACTTTCGGACAGGAGTTCTATGGCTACACCTTC. Amino acid sequence: CASTFGQEFYGYTF.

The J gene is TRBJ2-3, the V gene TRBV18, with 13 bases fitting TRBD2. Germline values: CDR1 KGHSH, CDR2 LQKENI. Losses at the gene ends were 5 bases for V and 4 bases for J; bases not matched to a gene: 9. The CDR3 contains 17 residues. DNA of the CDR3: TGTGCCAGCTCATCCCGGACTAGCGGGAGAGGCGCAGATACGCAGTATTTT. Protein sequence: CASSSRTSGRGADTQYF.